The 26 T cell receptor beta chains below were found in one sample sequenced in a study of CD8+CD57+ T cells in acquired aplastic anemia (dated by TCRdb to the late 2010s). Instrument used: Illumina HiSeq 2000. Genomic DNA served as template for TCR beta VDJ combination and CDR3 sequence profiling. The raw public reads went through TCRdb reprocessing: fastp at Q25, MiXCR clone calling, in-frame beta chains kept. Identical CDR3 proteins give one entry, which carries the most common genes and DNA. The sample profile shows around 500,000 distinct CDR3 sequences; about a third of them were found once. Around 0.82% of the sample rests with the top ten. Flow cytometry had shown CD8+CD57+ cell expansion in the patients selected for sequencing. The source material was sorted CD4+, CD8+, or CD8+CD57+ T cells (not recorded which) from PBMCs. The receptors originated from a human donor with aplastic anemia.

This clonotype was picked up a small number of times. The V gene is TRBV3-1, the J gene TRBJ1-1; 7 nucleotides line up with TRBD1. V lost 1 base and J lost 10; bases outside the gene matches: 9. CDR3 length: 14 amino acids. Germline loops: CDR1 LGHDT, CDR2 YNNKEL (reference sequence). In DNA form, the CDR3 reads TGTGCCAGCAGCCAAGTTCAAGGACAGGACATAGCTTTCTTT. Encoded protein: CASSQVQGQDIAFF.

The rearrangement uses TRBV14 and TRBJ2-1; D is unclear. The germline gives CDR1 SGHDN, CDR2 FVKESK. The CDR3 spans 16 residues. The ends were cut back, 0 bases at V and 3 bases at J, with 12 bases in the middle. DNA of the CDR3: TGTGCCAGCAGCCAAGATCTCGTCAGGAACTACAATGAGCAGTTCTTC. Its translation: CASSQDLVRNYNEQFF.

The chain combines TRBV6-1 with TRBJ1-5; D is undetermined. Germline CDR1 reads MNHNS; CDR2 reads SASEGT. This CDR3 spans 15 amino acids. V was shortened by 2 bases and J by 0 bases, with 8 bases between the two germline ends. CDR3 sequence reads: CASSEQAPSNQPQHF. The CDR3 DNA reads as TGTGCCAGCAGTGAACAGGCCCCTAGCAATCAGCCCCAGCATTTT.

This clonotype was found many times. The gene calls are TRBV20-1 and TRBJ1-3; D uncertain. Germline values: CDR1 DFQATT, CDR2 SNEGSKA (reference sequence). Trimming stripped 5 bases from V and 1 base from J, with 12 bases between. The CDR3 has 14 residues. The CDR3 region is CSALEGTSGNTIYF. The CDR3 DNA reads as TGCAGTGCTTTGGAGGGAACTTCTGGAAACACCATATATTTT.

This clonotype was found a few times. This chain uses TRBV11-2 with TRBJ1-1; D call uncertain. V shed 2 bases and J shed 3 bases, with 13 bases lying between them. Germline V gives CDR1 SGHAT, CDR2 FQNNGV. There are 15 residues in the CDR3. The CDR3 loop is CASSLIGVEDTEAFF. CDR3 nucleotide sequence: TGTGCCAGCAGCTTAATTGGGGTAGAGGACACTGAAGCTTTCTTT.

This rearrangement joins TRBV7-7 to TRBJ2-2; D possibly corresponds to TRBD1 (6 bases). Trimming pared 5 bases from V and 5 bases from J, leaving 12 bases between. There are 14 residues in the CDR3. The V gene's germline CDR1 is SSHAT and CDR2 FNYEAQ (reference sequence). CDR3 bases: TGTGCCAGCAGCCAGGACAGTGGGACCGGGGAGCTGTTTTTT. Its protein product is CASSQDSGTGELFF.

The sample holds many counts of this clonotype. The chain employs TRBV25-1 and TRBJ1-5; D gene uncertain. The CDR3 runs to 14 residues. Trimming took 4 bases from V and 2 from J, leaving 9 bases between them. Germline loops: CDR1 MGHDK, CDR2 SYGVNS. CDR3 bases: TGTGCCAGCAGTGGGAGGGAAGGCAATCAGCCCCAGCATTTT. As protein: CASSGREGNQPQHF.

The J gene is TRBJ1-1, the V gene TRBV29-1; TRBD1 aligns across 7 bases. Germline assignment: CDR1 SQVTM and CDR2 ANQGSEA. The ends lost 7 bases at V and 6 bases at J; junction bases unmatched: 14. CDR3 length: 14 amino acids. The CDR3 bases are TGCAGCGGGAGGTGGATCCTAGGGGGCTCTGAAGCTTTCTTT. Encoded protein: CSGRWILGGSEAFF.

DNA of the CDR3: TGCAGCGTAGGTCCCCTTTCCTACGAGCAGTACTTC. Translating it yields CSVGPLSYEQYF. The gene calls are TRBV29-1 and TRBJ2-7; D not certain. The CDR3 loop spans 12 amino acids. The germline V and J ends were trimmed by 6 bases and 1 base, with 10 bases remaining between them. CDR1 is SQVTM, CDR2 ANQGSEA, per germline.

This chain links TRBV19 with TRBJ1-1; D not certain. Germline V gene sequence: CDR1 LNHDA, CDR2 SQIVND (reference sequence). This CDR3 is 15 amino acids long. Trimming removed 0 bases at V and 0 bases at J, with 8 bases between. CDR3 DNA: TGTGCCAGTAGTATAGATCCGGTGATGAACACTGAAGCTTTCTTT. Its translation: CASSIDPVMNTEAFF. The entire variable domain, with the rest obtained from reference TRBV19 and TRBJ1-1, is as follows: DGGITQSPKYLFRKEGQNVTLSCEQNLNHDAMYWYRQDPGQGLRLIYYSQIVNDFQKGDIAEGYSVSREKKESFPLTVTSAQKNPTAFYLCASSIDPVMNTEAFFGQGTRLTVV.

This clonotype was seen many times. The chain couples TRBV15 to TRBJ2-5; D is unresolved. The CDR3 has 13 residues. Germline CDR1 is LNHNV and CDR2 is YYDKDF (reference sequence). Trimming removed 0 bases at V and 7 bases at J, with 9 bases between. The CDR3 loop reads CATSRDSSWTQYF. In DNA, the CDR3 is TGTGCCACCAGCAGAGATAGTTCGTGGACCCAGTACTTC.

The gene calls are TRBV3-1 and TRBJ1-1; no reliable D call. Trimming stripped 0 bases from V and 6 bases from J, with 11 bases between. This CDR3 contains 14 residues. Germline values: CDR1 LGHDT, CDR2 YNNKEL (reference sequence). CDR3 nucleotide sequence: TGTGCCAGCAGCCAAGAAGCCCTAGCGGCTGAAGCTTTCTTT. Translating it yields CASSQEALAAEAFF. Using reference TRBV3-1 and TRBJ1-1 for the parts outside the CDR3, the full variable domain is DTAVSQTPKYLVTQMGNDKSIKCEQNLGHDTMYWYKQDSKKFLKIMFSYNNKELIINETVPNRFSPKSPDKAHLNLHINSLELGDSAVYFCASSQEALAAEAFFGQGTRLTVV.

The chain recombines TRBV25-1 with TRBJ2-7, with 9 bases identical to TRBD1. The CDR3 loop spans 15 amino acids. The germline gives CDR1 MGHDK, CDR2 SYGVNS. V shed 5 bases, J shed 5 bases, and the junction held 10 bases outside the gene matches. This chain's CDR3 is CASSSEQGAVNEQYF. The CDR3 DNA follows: TGTGCCAGCAGTAGCGAACAGGGGGCAGTGAACGAGCAGTACTTC.

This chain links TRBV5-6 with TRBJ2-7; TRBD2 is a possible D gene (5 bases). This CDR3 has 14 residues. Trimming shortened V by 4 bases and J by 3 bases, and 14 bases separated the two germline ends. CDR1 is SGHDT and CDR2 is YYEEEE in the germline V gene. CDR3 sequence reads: CASSIPGIRYEQYF. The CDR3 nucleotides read TGTGCCAGCAGCATACCGGGAATTCGCTACGAGCAGTACTTC.

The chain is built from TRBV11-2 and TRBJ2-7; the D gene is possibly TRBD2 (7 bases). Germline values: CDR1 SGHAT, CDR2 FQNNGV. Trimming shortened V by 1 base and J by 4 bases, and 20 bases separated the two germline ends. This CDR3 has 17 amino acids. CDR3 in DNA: TGTGCCAGCAGCTTAGTGGGGGGGGCTGTTTGGCCTTACGAGCAGTACGTC. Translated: CASSLVGGAVWPYEQYV.

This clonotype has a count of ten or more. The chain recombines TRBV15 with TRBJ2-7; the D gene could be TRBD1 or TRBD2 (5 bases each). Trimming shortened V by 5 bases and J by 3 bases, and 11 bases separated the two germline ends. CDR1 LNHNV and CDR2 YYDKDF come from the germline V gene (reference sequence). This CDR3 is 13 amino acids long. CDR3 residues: CATSGDVLYEQYF. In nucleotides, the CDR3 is TGTGCCACCAGCGGGGACGTCCTCTACGAGCAGTACTTC. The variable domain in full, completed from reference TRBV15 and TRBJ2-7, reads DAMVIQNPRYQVTQFGKPVTLSCSQTLNHNVMYWYQQKSSQAPKLLFHYYDKDFNNEADTPDNFQSRRPNTSFCFLDIRSPGLGDTAMYLCATSGDVLYEQYFGPGTRLTVT.

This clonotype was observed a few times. The CDR3 region is CASTGQGDTDTQYF. CDR3 coding DNA: TGTGCCAGCACCGGACAGGGCGACACAGATACGCAGTATTTT. The genes are TRBV5-5 and TRBJ2-3, with TRBD1 matching over 8 bases. From germline, CDR1 is SGHKS and CDR2 YYEKEE (reference sequence). Trimming removed 6 bases from V and 2 bases from J; junction bases left unmatched: 5. This CDR3 has 14 residues.

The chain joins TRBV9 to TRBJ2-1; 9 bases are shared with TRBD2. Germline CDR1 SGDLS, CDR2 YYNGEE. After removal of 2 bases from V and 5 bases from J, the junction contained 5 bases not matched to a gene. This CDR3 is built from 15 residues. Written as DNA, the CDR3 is TGTGCCAGCAGCGTGACAGCGGGGGGAGACAATGAGCAGTTCTTC. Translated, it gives CASSVTAGGDNEQFF.

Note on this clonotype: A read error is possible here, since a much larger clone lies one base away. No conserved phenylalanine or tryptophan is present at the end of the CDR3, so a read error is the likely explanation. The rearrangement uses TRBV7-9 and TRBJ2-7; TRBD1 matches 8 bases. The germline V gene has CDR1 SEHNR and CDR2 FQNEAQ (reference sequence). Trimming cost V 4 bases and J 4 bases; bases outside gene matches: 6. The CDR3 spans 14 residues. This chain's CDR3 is CASSWGQVGYEQYL. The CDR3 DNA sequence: TGTGCCAGCAGCTGGGGACAGGTCGGGTACGAGCAGTACCTC.

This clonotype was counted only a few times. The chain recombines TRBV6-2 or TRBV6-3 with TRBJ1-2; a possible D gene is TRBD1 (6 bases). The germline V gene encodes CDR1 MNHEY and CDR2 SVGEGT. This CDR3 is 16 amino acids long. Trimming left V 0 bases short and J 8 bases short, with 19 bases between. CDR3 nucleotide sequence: TGTGCCAGCAGTTACTCCGACAGGCTTGGTGCGAAGGGCTACACCTTC. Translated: CASSYSDRLGAKGYTF.

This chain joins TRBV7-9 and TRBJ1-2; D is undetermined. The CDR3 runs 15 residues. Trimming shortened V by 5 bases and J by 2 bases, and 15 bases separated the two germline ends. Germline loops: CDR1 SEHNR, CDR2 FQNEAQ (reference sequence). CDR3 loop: CASSQEPAQNYGYTF. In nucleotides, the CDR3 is TGTGCCAGCAGCCAAGAACCAGCCCAGAACTATGGCTACACCTTC.

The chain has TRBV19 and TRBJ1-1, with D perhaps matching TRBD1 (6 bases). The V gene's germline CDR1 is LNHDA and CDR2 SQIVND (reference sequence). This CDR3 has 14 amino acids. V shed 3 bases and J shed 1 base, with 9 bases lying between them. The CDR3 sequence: CASSILQGNTEAFF. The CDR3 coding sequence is TGTGCCAGTAGTATCCTACAGGGGAACACTGAAGCTTTCTTT.

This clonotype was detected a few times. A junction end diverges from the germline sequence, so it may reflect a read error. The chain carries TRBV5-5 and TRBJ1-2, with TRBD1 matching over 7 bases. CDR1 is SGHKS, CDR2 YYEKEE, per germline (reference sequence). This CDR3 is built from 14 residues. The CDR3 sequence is CASSLGFTGDGYAF. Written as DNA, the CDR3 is TGTGCCAGCAGCTTGGGATTTACAGGGGATGGCTACGCCTTC.

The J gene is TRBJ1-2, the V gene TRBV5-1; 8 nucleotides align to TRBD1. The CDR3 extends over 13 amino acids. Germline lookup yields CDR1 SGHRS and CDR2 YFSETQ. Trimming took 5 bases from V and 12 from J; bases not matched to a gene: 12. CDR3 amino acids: CASRETGGYGHTF. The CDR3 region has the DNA TGCGCCAGCAGGGAAACAGGGGGGTACGGCCACACCTTC.

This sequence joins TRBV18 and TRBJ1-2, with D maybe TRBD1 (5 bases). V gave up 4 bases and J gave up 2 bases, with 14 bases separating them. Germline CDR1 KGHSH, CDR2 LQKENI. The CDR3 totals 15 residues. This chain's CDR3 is CASSLSLQVNYGYTF. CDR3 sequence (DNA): TGTGCCAGCTCACTATCGCTACAGGTCAACTATGGCTACACCTTC.

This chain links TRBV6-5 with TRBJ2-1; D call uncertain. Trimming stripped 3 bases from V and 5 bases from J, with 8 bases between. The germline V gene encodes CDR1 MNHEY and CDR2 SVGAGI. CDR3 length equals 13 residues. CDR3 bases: TGTGCCAGCAGTTATTGGCGGAACAATGAGCAGTTCTTC. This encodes CASSYWRNNEQFF.